The clone carrying this T cell receptor beta chain was counted once. Its antigen is not known. The sample comes from a study of cytomegalovirus exposure and HLA in healthy donors. The study's findings and limits: Most TCR sequences were seen very rarely across donors, but some public TCRs occurred in many. Relative to the approximately 670-donor mean, N-insertions were reportedly fewer in an Asian-associated ancestry cluster in a later analysis.

CDR1 SGHRS and CDR2 YFSETQ come from the germline V gene. The V end lost 9 bases, the J end lost 3 bases, and 15 bases lay between the germline ends. The CDR3 length is 13 residues. This PCR relied on a set of 60 Vbeta primers and 13 Jbeta primers. Libraries were prepared by immunoSEQ multiplex PCR; TCRdb keeps only in-frame clonotypes and omits some of them. The table has about 200,000 clones, about 80% seen once; the top ten hold under 0.8%. Sequencing was performed on PBMCs. The sequence derives from a man in his late teens or twenties in good health and CMV-seronegative. The chain has TRBV5-1 and TRBJ1-2; TRBD1 is a possible D gene (5 bases). This chain's CDR3 is CATKGREDYGYTF. The CDR3 DNA follows: TGCGCCACCAAGGGCAGGGAGGACTATGGCTACACCTTC.